The clone carrying this T cell receptor (beta chain) appeared a few times. What it binds is unknown. Read coverage stops 3 residues before the CDR3 terminus; the germline J gene supplies the remainder. Data came from immunoSEQ multiplex PCR; TCRdb stores just in-frame clones and leaves some out. This record lists about 20,000 clones, none seen once only, and the top ten clones contain just over 2.5%. The entry originates in a study of T cell clonality in common variable immunodeficiency. The study, taken as a whole, reports: CVID subjects had higher TCRbeta clonality than healthy controls, most marked in about a third. In common variable immunodeficiency, TCR beta chains reportedly carried fewer deletions and N-nucleotide insertions.

The V gene end was trimmed by 3 bases and the J gene end by 4 bases; junction bases not matched to a gene: 1. CDR1 is SGHTA, CDR2 FQGNSA, per germline. The CDR3 runs to 15 residues. CVID meant reduced serum IgG, IgA and/or IgM plus specific antibody deficiency. The genes are TRBV7-2 and TRBJ2-2, with TRBD2 matching over 11 bases. The sequence derives from a human donor with common variable immunodeficiency. The source material was peripheral blood mononuclear cells. The chain's CDR3 is CASSFLAGGTGELFF. The part of the CDR3 DNA that was read is TGTGCCAGCAGCTTCCTAGCGGGGGGCACCGGGGAG.